Given below is one TCR beta chain in context. This table comes from immunoSEQ multiplex PCR, and its TCRdb copy is limited to in-frame clones, with some not included. This table holds some 2,500,000 clones, over 85% found once. This entry belongs to a study of shared clonotypes between healthy human individuals. V was trimmed by 3 bases and J by 2 bases, leaving 11 bases between them. Germline CDR1 and CDR2: LNHDA and SQIVND (reference sequence). CDR3 size: 15 residues. The sample consisted of naive CD4+ T cells from PBMCs. Sample subset: CD45RA+ positively selected. The chain has TRBV19 and TRBJ1-3; TRBD1 is a possible D gene (5 bases). This TCR was recovered from a man aged 18 to 29 in good health. Some clones in this sample may be carry-over from other donors' samples. The CDR3: CASSMFQGAGNTIYF. Here the CDR3 DNA reads TGTGCCAGTAGTATGTTCCAGGGAGCTGGAAACACCATATATTTT.